This T cell receptor (beta chain) was documented in a study of cytomegalovirus exposure and HLA in healthy donors (TCRdb year 2017). In terms of the full investigation: According to a later analysis, one platform produced both the approximately 110 validation repertoires and the 700 or so repertoires of the first cohort. Besides the first cohort of 550 to 750 subjects, a separate validation cohort made up of 120 different subjects was used. The study was designed to test whether signatures of past pathogen exposure could be identified by cataloging public T cell receptors. The study combined high-throughput TCR immunosequencing, statistical association of individual TCRs with disease status, and machine learning to predict cytomegalovirus infection status.

Donors formed part of the validation cohort, which comprised over a hundred subjects and was distinct from the first cohort of 670 or so subjects. General conclusions and limits of the study: The validation cohort had no HLA typing available for a later analysis, so co-occurrence within that cohort was assessed over all 130 or so repertoires. In vitro tests confirmed that a few of the cytomegalovirus-associated TCR beta chains recognize cytomegalovirus antigens. The classifier was reported to diagnose cytomegalovirus status with high specificity and sensitivity in both the original and validation cohorts. Subsequent analysis determined that TCRs grouped into clusters in the first cohort also showed a tendency toward co-occurrence across the 130 or so validation repertoires, and approximately 94% of cluster scores exceeded 0. The authors suggested that the approach could potentially be extended to other disease states and immunological phenotypes. While some public TCRs were present in many individuals, most TCR sequences turned up only very rarely across donors. In the study, approximately 150 TCR beta chains were listed as associated with cytomegalovirus.

Of note for this clone: The target of this receptor is not known. Within one base of it there is no much larger clone, and no base qualities were kept.

Libraries were built with the immunoSEQ multiplex PCR assay. The authors' analysis ran thus. To diagnose cytomegalovirus status from the catalog of TCR beta chain sequences, a statistical classification framework was built. TCRdb stores this immuneACCESS table with in-frame sequences only. Part of the clones is absent; in the studies checked, under half of the shortfall reflects unresolved V genes, and no reason is known for the rest. V and J calls plus clone size are reproduced from that table; the DNA served to infer D and trimming. Recorded for this sample are 100,000 to 150,000 clones; 95% to 96% of them occurred a single time. 1.5% to 2% of the sample comes from the top ten. Sequences were obtained from PBMCs. This receptor was obtained from a man between 18 and 35 years old in good health and CMV-seronegative.

DNA sequence: TGCAGCGCCTGGACTAGTGAGGCCGGGGAGCTGTTTTTT. Protein translation: CSAWTSEAGELFF. Rearrangement joined TRBV29-1 to TRBJ2-2; TRBD2 aligns with 7 central bases. Sequences SQVTM (CDR1) and ANQGSEA (CDR2) are obtained from the germline V gene. The CDR3 goes from the cysteine to the phenylalanine over 13 residues. This entry keeps only the CDR3 DNA: 39 bases, framed from base 1. Trimming accounts for 7 bases at V and 6 bases at J, while the number of junction bases matched to no gene is 8.